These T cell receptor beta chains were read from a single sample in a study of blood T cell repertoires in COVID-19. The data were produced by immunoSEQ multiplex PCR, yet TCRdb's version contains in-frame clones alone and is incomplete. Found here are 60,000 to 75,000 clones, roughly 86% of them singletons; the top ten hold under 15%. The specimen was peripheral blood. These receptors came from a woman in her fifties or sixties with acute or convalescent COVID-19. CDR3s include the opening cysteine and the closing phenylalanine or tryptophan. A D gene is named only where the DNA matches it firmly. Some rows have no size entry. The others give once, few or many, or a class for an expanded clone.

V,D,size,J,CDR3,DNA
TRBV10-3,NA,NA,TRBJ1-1,CASGGGVNTEAFF,TGTGCCAGTGGAGGGGGGGTGAACACTGAAGCTTTCTTT
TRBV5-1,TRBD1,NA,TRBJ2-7,CATQPGQGAYEQYF,TGCGCCACACAACCGGGACAGGGGGCCTACGAGCAGTACTTC
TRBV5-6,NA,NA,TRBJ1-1,CASSLAVRENTEAFF,TGTGCCAGCAGCTTGGCGGTCAGGGAGAACACTGAAGCTTTCTTT
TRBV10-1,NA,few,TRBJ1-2,CASSPGNYGYTF,TGCGCCAGCAGTCCGGGGAACTATGGCTACACCTTC
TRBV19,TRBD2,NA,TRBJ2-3,CASSEGGLVADTQYF,TGTGCCAGTAGTGAGGGGGGACTAGTGGCAGATACGCAGTATTTT
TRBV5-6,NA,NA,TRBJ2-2,CASSLAPRGTGELFF,TGTGCCAGCAGCTTGGCCCCCAGGGGCACCGGGGAGCTGTTTTTT
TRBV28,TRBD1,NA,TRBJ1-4,CASRGGQTYNEKLFF,TGTGCCAGCAGGGGGGGACAGACTTATAATGAAAAACTGTTTTTT
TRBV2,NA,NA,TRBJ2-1,CASSEAKPGVAYNEQFF,TGTGCCAGCAGTGAGGCAAAACCAGGGGTAGCCTACAATGAGCAGTTCTTC
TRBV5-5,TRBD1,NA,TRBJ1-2,CASSARGQLGYGYTF,TGTGCCAGCAGCGCGAGGGGGCAGCTTGGCTATGGCTACACCTTC
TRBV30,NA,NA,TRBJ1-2,CAWSRIGETTNYGYTF,TGTGCCTGGAGTCGGATCGGGGAAACGACTAACTATGGCTACACCTTC
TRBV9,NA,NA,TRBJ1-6,CASNKGNNSPLHF,TGTGCCAGCAATAAGGGGAACAATTCACCCCTCCACTTT